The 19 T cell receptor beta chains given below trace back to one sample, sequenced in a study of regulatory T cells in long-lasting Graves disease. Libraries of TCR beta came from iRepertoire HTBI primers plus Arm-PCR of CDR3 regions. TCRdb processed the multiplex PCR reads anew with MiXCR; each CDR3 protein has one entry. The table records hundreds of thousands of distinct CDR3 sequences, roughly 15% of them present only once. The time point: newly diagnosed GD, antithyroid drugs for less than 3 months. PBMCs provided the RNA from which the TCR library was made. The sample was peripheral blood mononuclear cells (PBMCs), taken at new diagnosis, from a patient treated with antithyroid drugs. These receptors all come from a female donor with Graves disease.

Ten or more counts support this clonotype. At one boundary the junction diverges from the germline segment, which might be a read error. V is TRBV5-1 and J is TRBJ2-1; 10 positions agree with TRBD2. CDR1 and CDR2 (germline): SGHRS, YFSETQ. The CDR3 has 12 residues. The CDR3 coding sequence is TGCGCCAGCAGCCCCCTAGCGGGAGTAGGAATCTTC. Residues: CASSPLAGVGIF.

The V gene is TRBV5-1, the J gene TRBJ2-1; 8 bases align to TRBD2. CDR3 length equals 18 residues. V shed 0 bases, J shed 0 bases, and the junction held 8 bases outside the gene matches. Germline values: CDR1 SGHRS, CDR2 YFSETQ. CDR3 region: CASSLEWIGGASYNEQFF. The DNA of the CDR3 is TGCGCCAGCAGCTTGGAGTGGATCGGGGGGGCCTCCTACAATGAGCAGTTCTTC.

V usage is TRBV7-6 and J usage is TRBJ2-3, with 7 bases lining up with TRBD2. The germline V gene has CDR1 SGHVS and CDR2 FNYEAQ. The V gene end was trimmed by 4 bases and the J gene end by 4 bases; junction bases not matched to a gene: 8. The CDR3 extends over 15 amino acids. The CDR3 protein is CASSSTFRGADTQYF. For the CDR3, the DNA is TGTGCCAGCAGCTCAACGTTCCGGGGGGCAGATACGCAGTATTTT. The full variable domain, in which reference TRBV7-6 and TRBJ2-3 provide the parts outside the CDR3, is GAGVSQSPRYKVTKRGQDVALRCDPISGHVSLYWYRQALGQGPEFLTYFNYEAQQDKSGLPNDRFSAERPEGSISTLTIQRTEQRDSAMYRCASSSTFRGADTQYFGPGTRLTVL.

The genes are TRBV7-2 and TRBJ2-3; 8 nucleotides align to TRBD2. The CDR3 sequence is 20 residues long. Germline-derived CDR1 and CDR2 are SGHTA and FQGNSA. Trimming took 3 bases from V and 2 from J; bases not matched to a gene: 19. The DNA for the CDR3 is TGTGCCAGCAGCTTTTGGGGACTAGGGGCTAGCCGCGGTCTCACAGATACGCAGTATTTT. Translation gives CASSFWGLGASRGLTDTQYF.

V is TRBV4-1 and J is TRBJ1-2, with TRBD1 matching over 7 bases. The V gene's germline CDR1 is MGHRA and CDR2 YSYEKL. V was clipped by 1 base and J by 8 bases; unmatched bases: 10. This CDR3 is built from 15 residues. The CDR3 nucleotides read TGCGCCAGCAGCCAAGGACAGGGCGATTGGCGAGGCTACACCTTC. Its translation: CASSQGQGDWRGYTF.

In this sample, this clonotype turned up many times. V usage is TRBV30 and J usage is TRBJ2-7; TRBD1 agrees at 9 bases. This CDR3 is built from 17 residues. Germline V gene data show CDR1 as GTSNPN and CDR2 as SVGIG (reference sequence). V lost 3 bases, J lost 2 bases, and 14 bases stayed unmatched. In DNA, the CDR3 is TGTGCCTGGAGCCAAACGTACAGGGGGCGAGGTACCTACGAGCAGTACTTC. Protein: CAWSQTYRGRGTYEQYF.

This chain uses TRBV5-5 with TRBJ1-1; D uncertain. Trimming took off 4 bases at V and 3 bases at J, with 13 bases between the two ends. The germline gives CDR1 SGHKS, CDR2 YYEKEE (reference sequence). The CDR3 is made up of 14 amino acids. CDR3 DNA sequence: TGTGCCAGCAGCCCCGTGGCCAGTGACACTGAAGCTTTCTTT. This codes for CASSPVASDTEAFF.

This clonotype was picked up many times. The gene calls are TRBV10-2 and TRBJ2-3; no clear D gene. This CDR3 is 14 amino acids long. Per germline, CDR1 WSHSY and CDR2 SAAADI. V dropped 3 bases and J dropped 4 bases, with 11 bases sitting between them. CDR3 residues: CASSEFSPPDTQYF. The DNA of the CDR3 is TGCGCCAGCAGTGAATTTAGTCCCCCAGATACGCAGTATTTT.

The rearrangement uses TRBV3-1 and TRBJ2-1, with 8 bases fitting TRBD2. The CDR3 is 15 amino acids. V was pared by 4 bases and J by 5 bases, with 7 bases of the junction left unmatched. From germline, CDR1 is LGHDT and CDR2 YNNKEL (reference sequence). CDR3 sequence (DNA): TGTGCCAGCAGCCCAATCGCGGGAGGCGACAATGAGCAGTTCTTC. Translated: CASSPIAGGDNEQFF.

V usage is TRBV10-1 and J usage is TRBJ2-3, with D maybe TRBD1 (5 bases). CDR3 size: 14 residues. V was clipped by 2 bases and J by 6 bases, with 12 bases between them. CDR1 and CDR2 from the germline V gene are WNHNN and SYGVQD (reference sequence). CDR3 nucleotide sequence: TGCGCCAGCAGTGAGGTGGGGCTGGGCGATACGCAGTATTTT. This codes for CASSEVGLGDTQYF.

The CDR3 here is CASRTPGKKETQYF. As DNA, the CDR3 is TGTGCCAGCAGGACCCCCGGAAAAAAAGAGACCCAGTACTTC. The chain employs TRBV6-1 and TRBJ2-5; D gene ambiguous. The CDR3 extends over 14 amino acids. The germline V gene encodes CDR1 MNHNS and CDR2 SASEGT. Trimming left V 6 bases short and J 3 bases short, with 14 bases between.

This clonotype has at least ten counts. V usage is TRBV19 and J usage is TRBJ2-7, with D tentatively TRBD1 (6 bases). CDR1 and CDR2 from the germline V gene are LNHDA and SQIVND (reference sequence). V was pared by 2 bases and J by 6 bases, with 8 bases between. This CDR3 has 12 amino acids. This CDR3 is CASSIRGGEQYF. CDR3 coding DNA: TGTGCCAGTAGTATAAGAGGGGGCGAGCAGTACTTC.

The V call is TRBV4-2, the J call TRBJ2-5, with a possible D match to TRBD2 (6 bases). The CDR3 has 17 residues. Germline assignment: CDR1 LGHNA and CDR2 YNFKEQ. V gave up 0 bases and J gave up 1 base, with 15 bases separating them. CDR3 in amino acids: CASSQDGVAAAQETQYF. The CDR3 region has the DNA TGTGCCAGCAGCCAAGACGGGGTAGCGGCTGCCCAAGAGACCCAGTACTTC.

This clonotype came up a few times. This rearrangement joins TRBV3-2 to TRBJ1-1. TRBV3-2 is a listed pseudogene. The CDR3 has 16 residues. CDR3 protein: CASSQVAAEGNTEAFF. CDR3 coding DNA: TGTGCCAGCAGCCAAGTTGCGGCAGAGGGGAACACTGAAGCTTTCTTT.

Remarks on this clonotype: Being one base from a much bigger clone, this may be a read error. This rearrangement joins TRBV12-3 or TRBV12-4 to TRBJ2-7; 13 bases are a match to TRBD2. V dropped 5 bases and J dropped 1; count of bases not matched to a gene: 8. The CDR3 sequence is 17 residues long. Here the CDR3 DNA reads TGTGCCAGCAGTCCCGGACTAGCGGGGGACCCTTCCTACGAGCAGTACTTC. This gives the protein CASSPGLAGDPSYEQYF.

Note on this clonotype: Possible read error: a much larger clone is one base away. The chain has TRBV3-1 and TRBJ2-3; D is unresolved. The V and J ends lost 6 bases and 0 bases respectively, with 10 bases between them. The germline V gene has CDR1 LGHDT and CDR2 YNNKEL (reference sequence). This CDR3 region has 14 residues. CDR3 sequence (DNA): TGTGCCAGCAGTCGACGGGCTAGCACAGATACGCAGTATTTT. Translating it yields CASSRRASTDTQYF.

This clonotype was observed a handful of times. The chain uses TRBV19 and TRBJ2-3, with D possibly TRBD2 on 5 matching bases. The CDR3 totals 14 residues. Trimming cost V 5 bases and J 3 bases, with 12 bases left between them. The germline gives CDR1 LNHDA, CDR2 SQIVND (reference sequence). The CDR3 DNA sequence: TGTGCCAGTAGTCCCCGCCCGGGGACAGATACGCAGTATTTT. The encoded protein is CASSPRPGTDTQYF. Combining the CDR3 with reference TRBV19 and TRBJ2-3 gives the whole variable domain DGGITQSPKYLFRKEGQNVTLSCEQNLNHDAMYWYRQDPGQGLRLIYYSQIVNDFQKGDIAEGYSVSREKKESFPLTVTSAQKNPTAFYLCASSPRPGTDTQYFGPGTRLTVL.

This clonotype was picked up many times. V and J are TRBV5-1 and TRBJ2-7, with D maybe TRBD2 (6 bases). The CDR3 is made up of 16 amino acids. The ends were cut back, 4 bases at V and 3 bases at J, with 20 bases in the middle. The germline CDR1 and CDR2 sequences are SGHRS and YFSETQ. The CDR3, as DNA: TGCGCCAGCAGCCGCGGCGGCGGGGCGGGGAACTACGAGCAGTACTTC. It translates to CASSRGGGAGNYEQYF.

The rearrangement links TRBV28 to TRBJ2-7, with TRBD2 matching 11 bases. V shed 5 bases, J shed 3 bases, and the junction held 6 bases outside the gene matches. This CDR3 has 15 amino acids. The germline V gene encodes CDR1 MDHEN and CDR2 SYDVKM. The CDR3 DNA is TGTGCCAGCAGTGCCAGACTAGCGGGGTTCTACGAGCAGTACTTC. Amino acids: CASSARLAGFYEQYF.